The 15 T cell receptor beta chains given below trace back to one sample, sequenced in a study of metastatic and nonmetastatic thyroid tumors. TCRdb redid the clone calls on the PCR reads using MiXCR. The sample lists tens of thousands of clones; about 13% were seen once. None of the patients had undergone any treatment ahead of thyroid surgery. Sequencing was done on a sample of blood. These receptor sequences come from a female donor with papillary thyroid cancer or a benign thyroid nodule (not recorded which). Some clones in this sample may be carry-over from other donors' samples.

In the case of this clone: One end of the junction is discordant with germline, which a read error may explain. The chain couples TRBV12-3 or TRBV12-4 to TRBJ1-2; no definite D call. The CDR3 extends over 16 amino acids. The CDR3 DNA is TGTGCCAGCAGTGTACGGCAAGGCCACAGTAACTATCGCTACACCTTC. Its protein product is CASSVRQGHSNYRYTF.

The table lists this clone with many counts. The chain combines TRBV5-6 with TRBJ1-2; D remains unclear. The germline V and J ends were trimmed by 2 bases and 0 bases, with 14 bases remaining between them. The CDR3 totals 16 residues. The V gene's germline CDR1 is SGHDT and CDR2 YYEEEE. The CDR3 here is CASSFIPRETNYGYTF. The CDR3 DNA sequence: TGTGCCAGCAGCTTTATCCCCCGGGAGACTAACTATGGCTACACCTTC.

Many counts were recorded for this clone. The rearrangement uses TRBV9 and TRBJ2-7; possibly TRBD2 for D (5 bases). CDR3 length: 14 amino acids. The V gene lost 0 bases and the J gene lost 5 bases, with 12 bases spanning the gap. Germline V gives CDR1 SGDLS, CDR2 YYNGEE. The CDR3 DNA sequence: TGTGCCAGCAGCGTAGCCCCGGGATCTCACGAGCAGTACTTC. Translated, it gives CASSVAPGSHEQYF.

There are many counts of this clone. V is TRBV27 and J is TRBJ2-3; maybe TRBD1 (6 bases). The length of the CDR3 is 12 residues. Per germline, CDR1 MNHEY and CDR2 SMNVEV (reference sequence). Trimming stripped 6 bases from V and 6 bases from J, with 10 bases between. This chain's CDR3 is CASSPRGDTQYF. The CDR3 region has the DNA TGTGCCAGCAGCCCTAGGGGGGATACGCAGTATTTT.

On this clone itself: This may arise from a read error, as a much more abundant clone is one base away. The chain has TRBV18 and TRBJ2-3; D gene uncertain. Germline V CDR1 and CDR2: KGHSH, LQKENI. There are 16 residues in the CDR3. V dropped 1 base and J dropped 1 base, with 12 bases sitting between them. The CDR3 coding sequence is TGTGCCAGCTCACCACAGTCCCGTGTAGGCACAGATACGCAGTATTTT. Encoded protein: CASSPQSRVGTDTQYF.

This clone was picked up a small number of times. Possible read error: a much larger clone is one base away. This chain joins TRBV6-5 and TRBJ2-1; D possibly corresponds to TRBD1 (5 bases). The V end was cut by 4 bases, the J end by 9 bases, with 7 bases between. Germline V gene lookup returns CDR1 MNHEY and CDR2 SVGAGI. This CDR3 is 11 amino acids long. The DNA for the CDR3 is TGTGCCAGCAGTTCAGGGTTTGAGCAGTTCTTC. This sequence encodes CASSSGFEQFF.

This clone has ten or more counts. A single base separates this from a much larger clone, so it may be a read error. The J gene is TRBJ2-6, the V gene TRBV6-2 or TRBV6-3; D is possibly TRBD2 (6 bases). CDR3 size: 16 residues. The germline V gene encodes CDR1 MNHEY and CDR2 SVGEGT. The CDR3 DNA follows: TGTGCCAGCAGTTACTCTGGGGCTGGAGGGGCCCACGTCCTGACTTTC. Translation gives CASSYSGAGGAHVLTF.

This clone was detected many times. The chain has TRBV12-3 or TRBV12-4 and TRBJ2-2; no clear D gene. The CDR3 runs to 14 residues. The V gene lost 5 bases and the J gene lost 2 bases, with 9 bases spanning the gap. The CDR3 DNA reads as TGTGCCAGCAGTCCCCGGCTCAACACCGGGGAGCTGTTTTTT. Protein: CASSPRLNTGELFF.

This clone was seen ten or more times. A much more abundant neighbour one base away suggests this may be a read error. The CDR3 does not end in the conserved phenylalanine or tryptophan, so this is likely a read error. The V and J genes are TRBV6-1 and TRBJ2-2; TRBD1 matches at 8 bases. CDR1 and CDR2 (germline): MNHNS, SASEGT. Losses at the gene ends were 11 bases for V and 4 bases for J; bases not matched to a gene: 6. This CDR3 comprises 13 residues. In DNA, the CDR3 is TGTGCCTCCGCAGGGGGCATCACCGGGGAGCTGTTTTCT. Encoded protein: CASAGGITGELFS.

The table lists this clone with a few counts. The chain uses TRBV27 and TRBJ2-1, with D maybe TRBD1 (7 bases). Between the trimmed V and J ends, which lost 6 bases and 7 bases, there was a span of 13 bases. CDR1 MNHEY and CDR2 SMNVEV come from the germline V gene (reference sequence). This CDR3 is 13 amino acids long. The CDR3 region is CASRKTGTNEQFF. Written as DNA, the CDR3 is TGTGCCAGCAGAAAGACAGGGACTAATGAGCAGTTCTTC.

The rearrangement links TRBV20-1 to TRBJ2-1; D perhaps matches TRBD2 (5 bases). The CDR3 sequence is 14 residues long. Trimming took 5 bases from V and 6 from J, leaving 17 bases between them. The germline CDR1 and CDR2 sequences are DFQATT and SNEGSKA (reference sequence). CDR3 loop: CSADRASCPNEQFF. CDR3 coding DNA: TGCAGTGCTGACCGGGCTAGCTGCCCCAATGAGCAGTTCTTC.

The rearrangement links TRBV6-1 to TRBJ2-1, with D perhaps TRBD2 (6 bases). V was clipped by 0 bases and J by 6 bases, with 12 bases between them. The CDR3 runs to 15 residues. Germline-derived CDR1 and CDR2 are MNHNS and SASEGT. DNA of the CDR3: TGTGCCAGCAGTGAAGCGGAGGGCGCGAGCAATGAGCAGTTCTTC. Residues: CASSEAEGASNEQFF.

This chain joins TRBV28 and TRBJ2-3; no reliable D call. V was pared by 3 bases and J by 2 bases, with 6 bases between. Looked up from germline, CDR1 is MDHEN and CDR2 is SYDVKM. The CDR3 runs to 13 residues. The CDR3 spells CASSFDITDTQYF. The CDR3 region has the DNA TGTGCCAGCAGTTTCGATATCACAGATACGCAGTATTTT.

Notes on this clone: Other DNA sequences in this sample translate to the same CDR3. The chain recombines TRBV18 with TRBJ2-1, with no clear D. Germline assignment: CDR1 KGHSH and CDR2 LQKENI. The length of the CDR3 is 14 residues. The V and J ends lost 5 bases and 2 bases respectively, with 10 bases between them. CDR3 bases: TGTGCCAGCTCATTTCTTGTTGCCTACAATGAGCAGTTCTTC. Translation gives CASSFLVAYNEQFF.

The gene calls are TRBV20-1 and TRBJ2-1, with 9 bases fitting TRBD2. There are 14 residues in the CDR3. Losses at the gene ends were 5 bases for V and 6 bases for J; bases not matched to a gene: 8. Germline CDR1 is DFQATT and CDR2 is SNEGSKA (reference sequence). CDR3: CSAQGLAGSNEQFF. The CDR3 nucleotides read TGCAGTGCTCAAGGGCTAGCGGGATCCAATGAGCAGTTCTTC.